This TCR beta chain was retrieved from a study of T cell clonality in common variable immunodeficiency. Study-level findings and limits: Fewer TCRbeta clones were shared among CVID subjects than controls. Reportedly, TCR beta sequences from common variable immunodeficiency showed fewer deletions and N-nucleotide insertions.

Germline values: CDR1 SEHNR, CDR2 FQNEAQ (reference sequence). After removal of 5 bases from V and 2 bases from J, the junction contained 6 bases not matched to a gene. The CDR3 loop spans 15 amino acids. The table lists this clone with many counts. The target antigen is unknown. The observed sequence ends 3 residues before the CDR3 terminus, with the missing tail filled in from the germline J gene. The repertoire was sequenced with immunoSEQ multiplex PCR; TCRdb's copy has only in-frame clones and lacks some. The sample offers about 45,000 clones and no singletons, the top ten holding 0.68%. Patients and controls were mostly of Caucasian heritage.

Source material: peripheral blood mononuclear cells. This TCR was recovered from a person aged 18-69 years in good health. This chain uses TRBV7-9 with TRBJ2-7, with 10 bases identical to TRBD1. This CDR3 reads CASSAPGQGPYEQYF. CDR3 DNA, as far as it was read: TGTGCCAGCAGCGCCCCGGGACAGGGGCCCTACGAG.